The 10 T cell receptor beta chains below were found in one sample sequenced in a study of blood T cell repertoires in COVID-19. TCRdb's table, derived via immunoSEQ multiplex PCR, lists solely in-frame clones and lacks some. Of roughly 40,000 clones listed, 90% to 95% are singletons. Material: peripheral blood. These receptors came from a human donor in a cohort sampled during active COVID-19.

J is TRBJ1-1 and V is TRBV4-1, with D possibly TRBD1 on 5 matching bases. The CDR3 has 14 amino acids. The V end was cut by 0 bases, the J end by 1 base, with 6 bases between. Germline-derived CDR1 and CDR2 are MGHRA and YSYEKL. The CDR3 reads CASSQEGGNTEAFF. CDR3 nucleotides: TGCGCCAGCAGCCAAGAGGGGGGGAACACTGAAGCTTTCTTT.

The chain is built from TRBV18 and TRBJ2-5; D is uncertain. The CDR3 loop spans 11 amino acids. Germline V gives CDR1 KGHSH, CDR2 LQKENI. The V gene lost 6 bases and the J gene lost 5 bases, with 7 bases spanning the gap. CDR3 coding DNA: TGTGCCAGCTCCACGGGTGAGACCCAGTACTTC. This translates into CASSTGETQYF.

The gene calls are TRBV27 and TRBJ1-6; TRBD1 matches at 9 bases. The CDR3 has 15 amino acids. From germline, CDR1 is MNHEY and CDR2 SMNVEV (reference sequence). V dropped 5 bases and J dropped 8; count of bases not matched to a gene: 7. The CDR3 bases are TGTGCCAGCAGTCGCGGACAGGGGAGATATTCACCCCTCCACTTT. Translated: CASSRGQGRYSPLHF.

The chain carries TRBV7-9 and TRBJ1-5; 7 bases are shared with TRBD1. In germline, CDR1 is SEHNR, CDR2 FQNEAQ (reference sequence). V lost 7 bases and J lost 4; bases outside the gene matches: 10. The CDR3 is made up of 15 amino acids. In DNA form, the CDR3 reads TGTGCCAGCACCTTGGGGACAGAAAAAAATCAGCCCCAGCATTTT. Its translation is CASTLGTEKNQPQHF. Combining the CDR3 with reference TRBV7-9 and TRBJ1-5 gives the whole variable domain DTGVSQNPRHKITKRGQNVTFRCDPISEHNRLYWYRQTLGQGPEFLTYFQNEAQLEKSRLLSDRFSAERPKGSFSTLEIQRTEQGDSAMYLCASTLGTEKNQPQHFGDGTRLSIL.

The CDR3 sequence: CASSKSPGGGTEAFF. The CDR3 DNA sequence: TGTGCCAGCAGTAAAAGCCCGGGGGGAGGAACTGAAGCTTTCTTT. This rearrangement joins TRBV28 to TRBJ1-1; D is perhaps TRBD1 (5 bases). V was pared by 5 bases and J by 5 bases, with 18 bases between. CDR3 length: 15 amino acids. Germline V gene data show CDR1 as MDHEN and CDR2 as SYDVKM.

This clone was detected a few times. The chain links TRBV6-4 to TRBJ1-1, with D tentatively TRBD1 (5 bases). This CDR3 has 13 residues. Per the germline V gene, CDR1 is MRHNA and CDR2 is SNTAGT. V was clipped by 6 bases and J by 7 bases, with 15 bases between them. This chain's CDR3 is CASSATDSGEAFF. Here the CDR3 DNA reads TGTGCCAGCAGCGCGACAGATTCCGGTGAAGCTTTCTTT.

Only one count was recorded for this clone. V is TRBV19 and J is TRBJ1-6, with D perhaps TRBD1 (6 bases). The V end lost 2 bases, the J end lost 3 bases, and 11 bases lay between the germline ends. Germline lookup yields CDR1 LNHDA and CDR2 SQIVND (reference sequence). This CDR3 contains 16 residues. The CDR3 bases are TGTGCCAGTAGTATAACCGGACAGATCTATAATTCACCCCTCCACTTT. Its protein is CASSITGQIYNSPLHF.

The J gene is TRBJ2-5, the V gene TRBV9; D perhaps matches TRBD1 (5 bases). This CDR3 is built from 15 residues. V lost 0 bases, J lost 5 bases, and 14 bases lay in between. The V gene's germline CDR1 is SGDLS and CDR2 YYNGEE. Written as DNA, the CDR3 is TGTGCCAGCAGCGTAGTAGGGGAAGTGGGGGAGACCCAGTACTTC. This encodes CASSVVGEVGETQYF.

The rearrangement links TRBV5-1 to TRBJ2-1; TRBD2 matches 9 bases. The CDR3 sequence is 15 residues long. The trim removed 3 bases at V and 5 bases at J, leaving 6 bases unmatched. Germline V gene sequence: CDR1 SGHRS, CDR2 YFSETQ. The CDR3, as DNA: TGCGCCAGCAGCTCCCTAGCGGGACTGAACAATGAGCAGTTCTTC. It encodes CASSSLAGLNNEQFF.

V gene TRBV9 combines with J gene TRBJ1-2; a possible D gene is TRBD1 (6 bases). The CDR3 is 13 amino acids. Trimming took off 0 bases at V and 5 bases at J, with 8 bases between the two ends. The germline V gene encodes CDR1 SGDLS and CDR2 YYNGEE. The CDR3 DNA is TGTGCCAGCAGCGTAGACACAGGGTATGGCTACACCTTC. As protein: CASSVDTGYGYTF.